These 5 T cell receptor beta chains were all obtained from the same sample, sequenced in a study of blood T cell repertoires in COVID-19. Profiling relied on immunoSEQ multiplex PCR, and the TCRdb table lists in-frame clones only, not all of them. The table records a few hundred thousand clones, around 85% of them present only once. Sequencing was done on a sample of peripheral blood. The receptors derive from a man aged 45-65 years with active or convalescent COVID-19.

The chain recombines TRBV5-1 with TRBJ2-1; D perhaps matches TRBD1 (6 bases). The length of the CDR3 is 14 residues. CDR1 is SGHRS and CDR2 is YFSETQ in the germline V gene. Trimming removed 1 base from V and 4 bases from J, with 9 bases in between. In nucleotides, the CDR3 is TGCGCCAGCAGCTTGACAGGGAGTTACAATGAGCAGTTCTTC. Translation gives CASSLTGSYNEQFF.

The chain links TRBV2 to TRBJ2-1, with 13 positions matching TRBD2. The ends lost 2 bases at V and 11 bases at J; junction bases unmatched: 3. This CDR3 has 14 amino acids. The germline CDR1 and CDR2 sequences are SNHLY and FYNNEI. This CDR3 reads CASSETSGRAQQFF. The CDR3 DNA is TGTGCCAGCAGTGAAACTAGCGGGAGGGCCCAGCAGTTCTTC.

The V call is TRBV11-1, the J call TRBJ2-1, with 9 nucleotides matching TRBD2. The V segment lost 6 bases and the J segment 4 bases; nucleotides outside the gene matches: 7. The germline CDR1 and CDR2 sequences are SGHAT and FQDESV (reference sequence). This CDR3 is 15 amino acids long. As DNA, the CDR3 is TGTGCCAGCAGTCCCGGGACTAGCCGGTACAATGAGCAGTTCTTC. Its protein is CASSPGTSRYNEQFF.

This clone was seen more than once but under ten times. This chain connects TRBV29-1 to TRBJ2-1, with D tentatively TRBD1 (5 bases). CDR1 and CDR2 (germline): SQVTM, ANQGSEA. Deletions cut 3 bases from V and 1 base from J, with 16 bases between. CDR3 length equals 16 residues. The CDR3 loop is CSVDRQFSFSYNEQFF. The CDR3 DNA is TGCAGCGTTGATCGACAGTTTTCCTTTTCCTACAATGAGCAGTTCTTC.

V usage is TRBV24-1 and J usage is TRBJ1-5; the match to TRBD1 covers 7 bases. Germline V gene lookup returns CDR1 KGHDR and CDR2 SFDVKD. The CDR3 spans 13 residues. The CDR3 coding sequence is TGTGGCCAGGGACAGAATACCAATCAGCCCCAGCATTTT. It codes for CGQGQNTNQPQHF.